This T cell receptor (beta chain) was retrieved from a study of T cell responses to AZD1222 COVID-19 vaccine. With respect to this clone: Its antigen is as yet unknown.

Using immunoSEQ multiplex PCR, the repertoire was profiled, and TCRdb retains in-frame clones only, with some absent. The data contain some 150,000 clones, about 92% of them singletons. Study-wide results and limits: Vaccine-related CD4 TCRs covered spike, predominating at 160-218 and 743-854. Possibly, clonal diversity was underestimated; donors were largely white British and included more females. Repertoires were obtained only post-peak T cell response. Of spike-specific TCRs, nearly half reportedly target regions left unmutated in variants.

V was pared by 10 bases and J by 2 bases, with 15 bases between. Per the germline V gene, CDR1 is MNHEY and CDR2 is SVGAGI. CDR3 size: 14 residues. The sequence came from an adult in good health. This material consisted of peripheral blood, taken on day 0 of AZD1222 vaccination. The chain combines TRBV6-5 with TRBJ1-5; maybe TRBD1 (6 bases). Here the CDR3 DNA reads TGTGCCACCCAAGCGACAGGCCGCAATCAGCCCCAGCATTTT. It specifies CATQATGRNQPQHF.